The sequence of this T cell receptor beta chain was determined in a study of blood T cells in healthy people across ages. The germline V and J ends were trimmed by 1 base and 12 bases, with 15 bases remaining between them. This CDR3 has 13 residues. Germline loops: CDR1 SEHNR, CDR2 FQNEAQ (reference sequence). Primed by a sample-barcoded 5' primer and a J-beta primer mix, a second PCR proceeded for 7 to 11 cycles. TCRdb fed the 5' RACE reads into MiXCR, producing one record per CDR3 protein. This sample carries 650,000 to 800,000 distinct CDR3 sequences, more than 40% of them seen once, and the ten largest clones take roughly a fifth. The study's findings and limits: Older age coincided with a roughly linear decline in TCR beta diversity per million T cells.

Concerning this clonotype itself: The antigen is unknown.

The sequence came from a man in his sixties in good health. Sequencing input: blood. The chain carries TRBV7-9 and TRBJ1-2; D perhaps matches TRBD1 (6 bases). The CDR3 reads CASSLVLYRAHTF. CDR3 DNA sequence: TGTGCCAGCAGCTTAGTTCTATACAGGGCCCACACCTTC.